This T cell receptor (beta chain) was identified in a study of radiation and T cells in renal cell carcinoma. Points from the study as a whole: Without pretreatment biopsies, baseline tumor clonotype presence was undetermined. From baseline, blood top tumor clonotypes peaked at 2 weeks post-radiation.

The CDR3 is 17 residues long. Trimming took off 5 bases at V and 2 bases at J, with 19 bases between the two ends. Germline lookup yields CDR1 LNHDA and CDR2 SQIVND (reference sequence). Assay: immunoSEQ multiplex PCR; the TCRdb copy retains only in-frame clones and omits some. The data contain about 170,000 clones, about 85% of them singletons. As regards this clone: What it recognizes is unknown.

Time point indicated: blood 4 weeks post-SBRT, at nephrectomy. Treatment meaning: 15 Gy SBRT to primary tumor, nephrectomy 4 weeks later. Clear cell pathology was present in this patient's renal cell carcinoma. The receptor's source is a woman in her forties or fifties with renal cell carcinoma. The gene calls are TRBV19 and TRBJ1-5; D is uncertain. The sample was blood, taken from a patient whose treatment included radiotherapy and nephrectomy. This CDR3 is CASSPMVEAGGNQPQHF. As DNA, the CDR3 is TGTGCCAGTAGTCCGATGGTGGAGGCCGGAGGCAATCAGCCCCAGCATTTT. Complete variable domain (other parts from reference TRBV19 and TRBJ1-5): DGGITQSPKYLFRKEGQNVTLSCEQNLNHDAMYWYRQDPGQGLRLIYYSQIVNDFQKGDIAEGYSVSREKKESFPLTVTSAQKNPTAFYLCASSPMVEAGGNQPQHFGDGTRLSIL.